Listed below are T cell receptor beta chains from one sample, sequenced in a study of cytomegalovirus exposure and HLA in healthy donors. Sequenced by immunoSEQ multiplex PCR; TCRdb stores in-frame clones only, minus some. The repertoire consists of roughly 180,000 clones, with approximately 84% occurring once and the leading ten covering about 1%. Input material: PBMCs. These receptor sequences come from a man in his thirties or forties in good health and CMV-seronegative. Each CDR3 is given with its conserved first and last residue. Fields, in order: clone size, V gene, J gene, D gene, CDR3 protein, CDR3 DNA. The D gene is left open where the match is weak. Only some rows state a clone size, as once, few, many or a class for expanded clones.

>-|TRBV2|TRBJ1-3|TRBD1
CASSEQGGGNTIYF
TGTGCCAGCAGTGAACAGGGGGGCGGAAACACCATATATTTT
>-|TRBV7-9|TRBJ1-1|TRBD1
CASSLAQGQGNTEAFF
TGTGCCAGCAGCTTAGCGCAGGGACAGGGGAACACTGAAGCTTTCTTT
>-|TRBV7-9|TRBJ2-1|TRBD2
CASSSGRNYNEQFF
TGTGCCAGCAGCAGCGGGAGGAACTACAATGAGCAGTTCTTC
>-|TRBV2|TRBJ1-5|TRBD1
CASQGGSNQPQHF
TGTGCCAGCCAGGGGGGTAGCAATCAGCCCCAGCATTTT
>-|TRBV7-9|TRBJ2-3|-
CASSLRGLVADTQYF
TGTGCCAGCAGCTTAAGAGGCCTTGTGGCAGATACGCAGTATTTT
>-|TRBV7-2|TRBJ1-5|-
CASSLWLEQNQPQHF
TGTGCCAGCAGCTTATGGTTGGAGCAGAATCAGCCCCAGCATTTT
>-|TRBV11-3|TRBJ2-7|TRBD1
CASSYLPGQLAYEQYF
TGTGCCAGCAGCTACCTACCGGGACAGCTGGCCTACGAGCAGTACTTC
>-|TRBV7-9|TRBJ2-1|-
CSSSSLVVSGIGNEQFF
TGTTCCAGCAGCTCTCTGGTGGTCTCGGGGATCGGAAATGAGCAGTTCTTC
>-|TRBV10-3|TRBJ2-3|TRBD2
CAISDIGGLGTDTQYF
TGTGCCATCAGTGATATCGGGGGGTTGGGCACAGATACGCAGTATTTT
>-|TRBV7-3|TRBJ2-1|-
CASSFPLSSYNEQFF
TGTGCCAGCAGCTTCCCCCTGAGCTCCTACAATGAGCAGTTCTTC
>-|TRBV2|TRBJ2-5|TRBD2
CASTSWAGGQETQYF
TGTGCCAGCACTTCTTGGGCGGGAGGGCAAGAGACCCAGTACTTC
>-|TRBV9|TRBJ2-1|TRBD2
CASSTGLAEYNEQFF
TGTGCCAGCAGCACGGGACTAGCGGAGTACAATGAGCAGTTCTTC
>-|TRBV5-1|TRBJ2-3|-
CASSWGVVVTTDTQYF
TGCGCCAGCAGCTGGGGGGTGGTAGTAACCACAGATACGCAGTATTTT
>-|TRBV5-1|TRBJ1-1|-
CASSLQGGAEAFF
TGCGCCAGCAGCTTACAGGGTGGGGCTGAAGCTTTCTTT
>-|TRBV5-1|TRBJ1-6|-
CASSDQNSLSPLHF
TGCGCCAGCAGTGACCAAAACAGCCTTTCACCCCTCCACTTT
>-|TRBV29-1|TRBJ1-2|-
CSVERDYGYTF
TGCAGCGTTGAGAGGGATTATGGCTACACCTTC
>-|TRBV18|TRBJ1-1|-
CASSPSGGTEAFF
TGTGCCAGCTCACCTTCCGGGGGCACTGAAGCTTTCTTT
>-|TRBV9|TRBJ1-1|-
CASSQSGLSNTEAFF
TGTGCCAGCAGCCAAAGCGGGTTGTCGAACACTGAAGCTTTCTTT
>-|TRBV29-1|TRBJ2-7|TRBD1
CSVEVGQGMSYEQYF
TGCAGCGTTGAAGTGGGACAGGGAATGTCGTACGAGCAGTACTTC
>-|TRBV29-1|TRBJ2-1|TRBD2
CSVGLAGINEQFF
TGCAGCGTGGGACTAGCGGGTATCAATGAGCAGTTCTTC
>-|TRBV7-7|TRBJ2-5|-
CASSLELATLQETQYF
TGTGCTAGCAGCTTAGAACTAGCCACACTGCAAGAGACCCAGTACTTC
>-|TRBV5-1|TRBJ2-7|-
CASSRGAYEQYF
TGCGCCAGCAGCCGGGGGGCTTACGAGCAGTACTTC
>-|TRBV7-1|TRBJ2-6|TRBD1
CASSSGWGWTGAALGNSGANVLTF
TGTGCCAGCAGCTCAGGGTGGGGGTGGACAGGGGCTGCGTTAGGTAACTCTGGGGCCAACGTCCTGACTTTC
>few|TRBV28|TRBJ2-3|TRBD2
CASSWASGGADTQYF
TGTGCCAGCAGTTGGGCTAGCGGGGGAGCAGATACGCAGTATTTT
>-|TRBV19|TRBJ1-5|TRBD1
CASSPTRGQGKGNQPQHF
TGTGCCAGTAGTCCTACCAGGGGACAGGGAAAGGGCAATCAGCCCCAGCATTTT
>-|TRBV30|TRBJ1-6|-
CAWVARSASPLHF
TGTGCCTGGGTGGCGAGGAGCGCTTCACCCCTCCACTTT
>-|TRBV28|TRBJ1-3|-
CASSPPFGGRFFSGNTIYF
TGTGCCAGCAGTCCTCCCTTTGGCGGGCGCTTCTTCTCTGGAAACACCATATATTTT
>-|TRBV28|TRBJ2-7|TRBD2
CASTGTSGGLTTYEQYF
TGTGCCAGCACCGGGACTAGCGGGGGCCTTACAACCTACGAGCAGTACTTC
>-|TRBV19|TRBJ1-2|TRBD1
CASSLYAGTGVLGYTF
TGTGCCAGTAGTCTCTACGCCGGGACAGGGGTTTTAGGCTACACCTTC
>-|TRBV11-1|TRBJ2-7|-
CASSWDRDTTYEQYF
TGTGCCAGCAGCTGGGACCGGGACACAACCTACGAGCAGTACTTC
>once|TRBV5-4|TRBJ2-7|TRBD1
CASSLGDRANYEQYF
TGTGCCAGCAGCTTGGGGGACAGGGCGAACTACGAGCAGTACTTC
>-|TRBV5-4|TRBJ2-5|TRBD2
CASKSGGETQYF
TGTGCCAGTAAAAGCGGGGGAGAGACCCAGTACTTC
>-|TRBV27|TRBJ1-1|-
CASSFGSPNTEAFF
TGTGCCAGCAGTTTCGGGTCGCCGAACACTGAAGCTTTCTTT
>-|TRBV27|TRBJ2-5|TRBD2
CASSLSSSGGRETQYF
TGTGCCAGCAGTTTATCGAGTAGCGGGGGGAGAGAGACCCAGTACTTC
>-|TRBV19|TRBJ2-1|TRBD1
CASSIGTGSYNEQFF
TGTGCCAGTAGTATAGGGACAGGGAGCTACAATGAGCAGTTCTTC
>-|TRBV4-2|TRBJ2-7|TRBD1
CASSQEETGAYEQYF
TGTGCCAGCAGCCAAGAGGAGACAGGGGCATACGAGCAGTACTTC
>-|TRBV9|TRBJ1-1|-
CASSGQVSNTEAFF
TGTGCCAGCAGCGGACAGGTCTCGAACACTGAAGCTTTCTTT
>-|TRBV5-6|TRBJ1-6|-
CASSYWLGQKNYSPLHF
TGTGCCAGCAGCTATTGGCTCGGACAAAAGAATTATTCACCCCTCCACTTT
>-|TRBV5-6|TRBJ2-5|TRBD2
CASSLEIAGGLETQYF
TGTGCCAGCAGCTTGGAGATAGCGGGGGGGCTGGAGACCCAGTACTTC
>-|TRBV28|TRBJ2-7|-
CASSTHRVWGANYEQYF
TGTGCCAGCAGCACTCATAGGGTATGGGGAGCAAACTACGAGCAGTACTTC
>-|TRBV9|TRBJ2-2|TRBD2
CASSVNGRAPGELFF
TGTGCCAGCAGCGTAAACGGGAGGGCCCCCGGGGAGCTGTTTTTT